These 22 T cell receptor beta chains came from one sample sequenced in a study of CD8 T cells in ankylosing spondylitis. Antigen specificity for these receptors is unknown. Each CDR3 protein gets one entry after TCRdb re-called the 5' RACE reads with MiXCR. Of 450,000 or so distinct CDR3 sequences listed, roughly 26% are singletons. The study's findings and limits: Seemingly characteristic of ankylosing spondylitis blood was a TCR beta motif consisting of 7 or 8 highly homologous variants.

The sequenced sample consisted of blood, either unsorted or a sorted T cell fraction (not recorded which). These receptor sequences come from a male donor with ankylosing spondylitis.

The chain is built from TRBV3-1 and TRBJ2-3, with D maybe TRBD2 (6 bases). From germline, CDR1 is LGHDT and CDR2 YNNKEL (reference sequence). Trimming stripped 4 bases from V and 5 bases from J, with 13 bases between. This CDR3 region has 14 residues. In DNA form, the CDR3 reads TGTGCCAGCAGCCGTACGGGAGAAGGAGATACGCAGTATTTT. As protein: CASSRTGEGDTQYF.

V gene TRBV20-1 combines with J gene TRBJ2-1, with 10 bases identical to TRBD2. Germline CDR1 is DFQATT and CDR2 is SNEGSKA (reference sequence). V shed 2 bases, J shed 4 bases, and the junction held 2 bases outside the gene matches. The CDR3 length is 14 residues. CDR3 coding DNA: TGCAGTGCTAGAAGCGGGAGGGGTTACAATGAGCAGTTCTTC. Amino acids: CSARSGRGYNEQFF.

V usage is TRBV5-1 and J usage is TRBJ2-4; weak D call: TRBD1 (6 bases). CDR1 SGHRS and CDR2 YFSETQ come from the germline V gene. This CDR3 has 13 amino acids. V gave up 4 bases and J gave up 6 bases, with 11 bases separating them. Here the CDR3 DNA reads TGCGCCAGCAGCACCCGGGACACAAACATTCAGTACTTC. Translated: CASSTRDTNIQYF.

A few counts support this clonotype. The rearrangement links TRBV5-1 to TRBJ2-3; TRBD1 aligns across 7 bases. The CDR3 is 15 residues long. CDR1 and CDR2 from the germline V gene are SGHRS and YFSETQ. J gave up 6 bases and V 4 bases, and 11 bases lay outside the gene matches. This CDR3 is CASSPGQGVFDTQYF. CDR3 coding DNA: TGCGCCAGCAGCCCTGGGCAGGGGGTATTTGATACGCAGTATTTT.

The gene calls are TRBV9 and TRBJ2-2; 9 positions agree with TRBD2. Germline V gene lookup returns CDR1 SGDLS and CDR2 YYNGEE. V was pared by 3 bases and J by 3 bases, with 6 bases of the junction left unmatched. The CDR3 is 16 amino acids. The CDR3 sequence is CASSAWTSEYTGELFF. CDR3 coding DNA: TGTGCCAGCAGCGCATGGACTAGCGAGTACACCGGGGAGCTGTTTTTT.

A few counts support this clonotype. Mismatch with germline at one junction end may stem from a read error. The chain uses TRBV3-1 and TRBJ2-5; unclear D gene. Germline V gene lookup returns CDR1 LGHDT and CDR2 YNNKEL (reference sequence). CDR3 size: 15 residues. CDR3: CASSGQTWYQETRYF. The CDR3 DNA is TGTGCCAGCAGTGGGCAGACCTGGTACCAAGAGACCCGGTACTTC.

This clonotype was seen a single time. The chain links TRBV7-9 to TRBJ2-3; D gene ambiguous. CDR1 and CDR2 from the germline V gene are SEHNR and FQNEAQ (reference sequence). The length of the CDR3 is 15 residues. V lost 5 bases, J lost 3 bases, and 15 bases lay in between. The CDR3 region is CASSRNMGSTDTQYF. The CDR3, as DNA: TGTGCCAGCAGCCGTAACATGGGTTCGACAGATACGCAGTATTTT.

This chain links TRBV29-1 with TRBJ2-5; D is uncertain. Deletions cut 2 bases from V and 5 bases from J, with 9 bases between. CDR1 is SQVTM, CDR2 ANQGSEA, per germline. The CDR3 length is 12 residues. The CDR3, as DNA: TGCAGCGTTGAATCTTTTAGGGAGACCCAGTACTTC. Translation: CSVESFRETQYF. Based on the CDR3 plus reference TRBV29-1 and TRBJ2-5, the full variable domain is SAVISQKPSRDICQRGTSLTIQCQVDSQVTMMFWYRQQPGQSLTLIATANQGSEATYESGFVIDKFPISRPNLTFSTLTVSNMSPEDSSIYLCSVESFRETQYFGPGTRLLVL.

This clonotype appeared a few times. CDR3 in DNA: TGTGCTAGTGGTTTGACGGGGGCGGAAAAACTGTTTTTT. Its translation: CASGLTGAEKLFF. The rearrangement joins TRBV12-5 to TRBJ1-4; D perhaps matches TRBD1 (6 bases). The germline CDR1 and CDR2 sequences are LGHNT and FRNRAP. This CDR3 has 13 amino acids. V was trimmed by 2 bases and J by 8 bases, leaving 9 bases between them.

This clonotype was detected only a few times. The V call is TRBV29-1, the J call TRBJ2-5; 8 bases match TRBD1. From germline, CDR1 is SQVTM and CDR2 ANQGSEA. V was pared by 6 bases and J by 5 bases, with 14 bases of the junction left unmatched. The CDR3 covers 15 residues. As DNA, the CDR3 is TGCAGCGTAGGGACAGGTTGGGGTATGGGGGAGACCCAGTACTTC. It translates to CSVGTGWGMGETQYF.

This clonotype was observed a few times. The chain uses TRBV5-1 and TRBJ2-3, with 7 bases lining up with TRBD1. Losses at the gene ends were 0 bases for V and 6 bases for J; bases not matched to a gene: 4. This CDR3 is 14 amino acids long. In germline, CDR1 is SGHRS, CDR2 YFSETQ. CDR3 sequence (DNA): TGCGCCAGCAGCTTGGAGGGGGCAAGGGATACGCAGTATTTT. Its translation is CASSLEGARDTQYF.

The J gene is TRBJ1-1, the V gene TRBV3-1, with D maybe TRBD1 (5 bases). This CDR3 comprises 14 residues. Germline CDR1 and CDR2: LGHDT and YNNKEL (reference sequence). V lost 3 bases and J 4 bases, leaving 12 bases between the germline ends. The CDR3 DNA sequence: TGTGCCAGCAGCCAGGGGAGCGGGGGCACTGAAGCTTTCTTT. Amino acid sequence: CASSQGSGGTEAFF.

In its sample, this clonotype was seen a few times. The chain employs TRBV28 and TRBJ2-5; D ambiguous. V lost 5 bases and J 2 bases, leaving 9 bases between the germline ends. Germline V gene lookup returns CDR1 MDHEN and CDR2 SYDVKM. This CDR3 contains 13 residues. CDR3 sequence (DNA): TGTGCCAGCAGTGACTGGGTTCAAGAGACCCAGTACTTC. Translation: CASSDWVQETQYF.

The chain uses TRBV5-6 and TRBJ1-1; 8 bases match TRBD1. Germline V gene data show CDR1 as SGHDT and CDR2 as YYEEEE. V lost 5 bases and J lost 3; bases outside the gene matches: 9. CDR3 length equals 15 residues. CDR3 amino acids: CASSFFDRGDTEAFF. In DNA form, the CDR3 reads TGTGCCAGCAGTTTTTTTGACAGGGGCGACACTGAAGCTTTCTTT.

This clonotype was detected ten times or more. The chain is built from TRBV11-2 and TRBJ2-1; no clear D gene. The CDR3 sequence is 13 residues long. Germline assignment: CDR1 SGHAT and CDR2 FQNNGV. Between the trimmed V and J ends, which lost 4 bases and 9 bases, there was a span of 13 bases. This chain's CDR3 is CASSYIYGGEQFF. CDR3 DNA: TGTGCCAGCAGCTATATCTACGGTGGTGAGCAGTTCTTC. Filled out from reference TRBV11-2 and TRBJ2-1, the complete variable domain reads EAGVAQSPRYKIIEKRQSVAFWCNPISGHATLYWYQQILGQGPKLLIQFQNNGVVDDSQLPKDRFSAERLKGVDSTLKIQPAKLEDSAVYLCASSYIYGGEQFFGPGTRLTVL.

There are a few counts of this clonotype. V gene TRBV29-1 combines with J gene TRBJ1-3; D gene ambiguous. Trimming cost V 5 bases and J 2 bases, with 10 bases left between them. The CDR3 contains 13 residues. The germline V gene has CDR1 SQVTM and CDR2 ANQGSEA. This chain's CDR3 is CSVNGFTGNTIYF. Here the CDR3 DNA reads TGCAGCGTTAACGGGTTCACTGGAAACACCATATATTTT.

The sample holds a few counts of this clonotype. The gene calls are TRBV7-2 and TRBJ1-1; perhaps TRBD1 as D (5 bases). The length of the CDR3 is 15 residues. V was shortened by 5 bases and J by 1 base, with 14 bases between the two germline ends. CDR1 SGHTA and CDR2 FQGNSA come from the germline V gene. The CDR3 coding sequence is TGTGCCAGCAGCCTGGGGCCGGGGGAGAACACTGAAGCTTTCTTT. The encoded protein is CASSLGPGENTEAFF.

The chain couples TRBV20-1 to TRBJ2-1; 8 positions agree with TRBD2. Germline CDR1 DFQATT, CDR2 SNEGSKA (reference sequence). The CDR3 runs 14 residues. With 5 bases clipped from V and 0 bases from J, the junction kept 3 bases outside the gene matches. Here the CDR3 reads CSAQSGSSYNEQFF. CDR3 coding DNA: TGCAGTGCTCAAAGCGGGAGCTCCTACAATGAGCAGTTCTTC.

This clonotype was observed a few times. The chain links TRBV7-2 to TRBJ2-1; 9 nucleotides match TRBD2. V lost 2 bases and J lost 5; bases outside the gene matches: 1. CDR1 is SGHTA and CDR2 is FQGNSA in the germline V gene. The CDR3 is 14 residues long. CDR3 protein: CASSLSSGNNEQFF. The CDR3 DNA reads TGTGCCAGCAGCTTATCTAGCGGGAACAATGAGCAGTTCTTC.

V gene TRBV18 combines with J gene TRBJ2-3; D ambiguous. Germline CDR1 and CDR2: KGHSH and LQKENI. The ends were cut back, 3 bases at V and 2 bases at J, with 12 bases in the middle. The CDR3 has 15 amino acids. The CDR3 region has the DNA TGTGCCAGCTCACCGTCGTCAGCCGTCACAGATACGCAGTATTTT. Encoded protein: CASSPSSAVTDTQYF.

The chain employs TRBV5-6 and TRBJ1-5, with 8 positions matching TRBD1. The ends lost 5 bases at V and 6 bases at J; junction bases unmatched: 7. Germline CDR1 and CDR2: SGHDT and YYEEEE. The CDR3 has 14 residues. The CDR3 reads CASSPGQVGQPQHF. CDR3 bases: TGTGCCAGCAGTCCGGGACAGGTCGGTCAGCCCCAGCATTTT.

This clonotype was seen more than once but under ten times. As DNA, the CDR3 is TGTGCCAGCAGTCAAATAGGGTTCTACGAGCAGTACGTC. Its protein product is CASSQIGFYEQYV. The chain carries TRBV11-2 and TRBJ2-7; D not certain. The germline gives CDR1 SGHAT, CDR2 FQNNGV. The CDR3 has 13 residues. The V and J ends lost 6 bases and 3 bases respectively, with 12 bases between them.